These T cell receptor beta chains were read from a single sample in a study of T cell responses to AZD1222 COVID-19 vaccine. Clones were sequenced by immunoSEQ multiplex PCR, and TCRdb holds only the in-frame ones, with some missing. The sample lists 150,000 to 200,000 clones; approximately 90% were seen once. The source was peripheral blood, collected on day 0 of MenACWY control vaccination. All receptors come from an adult in good health. Both conserved end residues are part of each CDR3. D genes are given only for firm matches. Clone size is not always given. Where it is, it says once, few, many or a class for expanded clones.

clone_size,j_call,v_call,d_call,cdr3_nt,cdr3_aa
.,TRBJ1-2,TRBV19,.,TGTGCCAGTAGTATCATGGGATCAAACTATGGCTACACCTTC,CASSIMGSNYGYTF
once,TRBJ1-2,TRBV3-1/TRBV3-2,.,TGTGCCAGCAGCCAAGATACGCACTATGGCTACACCTTC,CASSQDTHYGYTF
.,TRBJ2-1,TRBV29-1,TRBD1,TGCAGCGTTCTTCCGGGACAGGGGAGCGAGCAGTTCTTC,CSVLPGQGSEQFF
.,TRBJ2-1,TRBV6-5,.,TGTGCCAGCAGTTATCTGCATGAGCAGTTCTTC,CASSYLHEQFF
.,TRBJ2-7,TRBV27,TRBD2,TGTGCCAGCAGCCCGCGACTGGGGACTAGCGGGAGGGCCTTTTCCGAGCAGTACTTC,CASSPRLGTSGRAFSEQYF
.,TRBJ2-7,TRBV6-6,.,TGTGCCAGCAGCTTCACTAGATACGGATACGAGCAGTACTTC,CASSFTRYGYEQYF
.,TRBJ2-3,TRBV3-1/TRBV3-2,.,TGTGCCAGCAGCCTTCGGACAGACACAGATACGCAGTATTTT,CASSLRTDTDTQYF
.,TRBJ2-5,TRBV6-5,.,TGTGCCAGCAGTCTAGACAGGACGGGTGGGACCCAGTACTTC,CASSLDRTGGTQYF
.,TRBJ1-6,TRBV3-1/TRBV3-2,.,TGTGCCAGCAGCCAATCTAGGACAGCAGGTTCACCCCTCCACTTT,CASSQSRTAGSPLHF
.,TRBJ1-6,TRBV25-1,.,TGTGCCAGCAGACAACAAGGGGTTTTGAAAAATTCACCCCTCCACTTT,CASRQQGVLKNSPLHF
.,TRBJ1-2,TRBV30,.,TGTGCCTGGAGCGGGACGGACTATGGCTACACCTTC,CAWSGTDYGYTF
once,TRBJ2-7,TRBV5-1,TRBD1,TGCGCCAGCAGCCCGGGACAGCCGGCCTACGAGCAGTACTTC,CASSPGQPAYEQYF
.,TRBJ2-3,TRBV7-7,.,TGTGCTAGCAGCTTAGCGGACGGACCATCCGATACGCAGTATTTT,CASSLADGPSDTQYF
once,TRBJ2-4,TRBV6-2/TRBV6-3,.,TGTGCCAGCAGCTCCCCCCGGGGTTATAAAAACATTCAGTACTTC,CASSSPRGYKNIQYF
.,TRBJ1-1,TRBV5-1,.,TGCGCCAGCAGCTTGGGGCAGGGTGAATCTTTCTTT,CASSLGQGESFF
.,TRBJ2-1,TRBV7-2,.,TGTGCCAGCAGCGAACTAGCAGACTTCTACAATGAGCAGTTCTTC,CASSELADFYNEQFF
once,TRBJ2-7,TRBV10-3,.,TGTGCCATCGGGACGGCGGGCAACGAGCAGTACTTC,CAIGTAGNEQYF
.,TRBJ1-1,TRBV19,TRBD1,TGTGCCAGTAGTATGACCAGGGGGTGGTGGAACACTGAAGCTTTCTTT,CASSMTRGWWNTEAFF